This T cell receptor (beta chain) emerged from a study of cytomegalovirus exposure and HLA in healthy donors. Study outcomes and limitations: There were several of the most significant clusters that appeared linked to common viral pathogens in a later analysis. The authors later found most CMV-associated TCR beta chains appeared HLA-restricted. Presence/absence analyses rested on an assumption that sequencing depth was roughly uniform across donors. Later on, an analysis showed TCR association rates differing by HLA locus, with DRB1 the most and HLA-C the fewest.

In regard to this clone: Its antigen is unidentified.

CDR1 is SEHNR and CDR2 is FQNEAQ in the germline V gene (reference sequence). V dropped 5 bases and J dropped 9 bases, with 17 bases sitting between them. The CDR3 extends over 14 amino acids. A multiplex PCR was run with 60 Vbeta primers and 13 Jbeta primers. Using immunoSEQ multiplex PCR, the repertoire was profiled, and TCRdb retains in-frame clones only, with some absent. The sample records 55,000 to 70,000 clones, approximately 64% being singletons. This TCR was sampled from a man between 40 and 49 years old in good health and CMV-seropositive. J is TRBJ2-1 and V is TRBV7-9, with D possibly matching TRBD1 (6 bases). Sample: PBMCs. CDR3 in amino acids: CASSPESGATEQFF. CDR3 in DNA: TGTGCCAGCAGCCCAGAGTCAGGGGCTACTGAGCAGTTCTTC.